A single sample gave rise to the 24 T cell receptor beta chains below, sequenced in a study of T-cell reconstitution after alpha-beta-depleted transplantation in children. Molecular barcoding with unique molecular identifiers was used for the TCRbeta library. A single record per CDR3 protein comes from TCRdb applying MiXCR to the PCR reads. The sample has 150,000 to 250,000 distinct CDR3 sequences; more than 14% are singletons. The sequences come from PBMCs from the stem cell graft donor, collected from the stem cell graft. These receptors originate from a human donor who donated a stem cell graft to a child with acute lymphoblastic leukemia.

The V and J genes are TRBV7-9 and TRBJ1-5; possible D gene TRBD1, 5 bases. CDR1 and CDR2 (germline): SEHNR, FQNEAQ (reference sequence). CDR3 size: 14 residues. V lost 4 bases, J lost 4 bases, and 11 bases lay in between. CDR3 coding DNA: TGTGCCAGCAGCTCAGGGACCGGTAATCAGCCCCAGCATTTT. This translates into CASSSGTGNQPQHF.

The V and J genes are TRBV7-6 and TRBJ2-2; D is ambiguous. V shed 4 bases and J shed 2 bases, with 14 bases lying between them. The CDR3 has 16 residues. Per germline, CDR1 SGHVS and CDR2 FNYEAQ. The CDR3 loop reads CASSSYPADNTGELFF. CDR3 DNA: TGTGCCAGCAGCTCCTACCCGGCAGATAACACCGGGGAGCTGTTTTTT.

As to this clonotype: As the CDR3 is not closed by the conserved phenylalanine or tryptophan, this likely results from a read error. The genes are TRBV6-4 and TRBJ2-3; a possible D gene is TRBD2 (5 bases). Per the germline V gene, CDR1 is MRHNA and CDR2 is SNTAGT. The CDR3 totals 15 residues. V lost 3 bases and J lost 1, with 11 bases in between. CDR3 residues: CASSDSYGGTDTQYL. The CDR3 nucleotides read TGTGCCAGCAGTGATTCCTACGGGGGCACAGATACGCAGTATCTT.

The sample holds a few counts of this clonotype. The genes are TRBV5-1 and TRBJ2-1, with D hard to call. Germline values: CDR1 SGHRS, CDR2 YFSETQ. V was clipped by 4 bases and J by 4 bases, with 9 bases between them. This CDR3 region has 13 residues. This chain's CDR3 is CASSQMDYNEQFF. CDR3 nucleotide sequence: TGCGCCAGCAGCCAAATGGATTACAATGAGCAGTTCTTC.

In its sample, this clonotype was seen many times. V usage is TRBV5-1 and J usage is TRBJ1-1; D gene ambiguous. The CDR3 has 14 amino acids. Germline V gene data show CDR1 as SGHRS and CDR2 as YFSETQ. Trimming stripped 0 bases from V and 7 bases from J, with 13 bases between. The CDR3 here is CASSLAMEGGEAFF. The CDR3 nucleotides read TGCGCCAGCAGCTTGGCCATGGAGGGAGGTGAAGCTTTCTTT. The full variable domain, in which reference TRBV5-1 and TRBJ1-1 provide the parts outside the CDR3, is KAGVTQTPRYLIKTRGQQVTLSCSPISGHRSVSWYQQTPGQGLQFLFEYFSETQRNKGNFPGRFSGRQFSNSRSEMNVSTLELGDSALYLCASSLAMEGGEAFFGQGTRLTVV.

This clonotype appeared many times. The chain carries TRBV20-1 and TRBJ1-3; 8 nucleotides line up with TRBD1. Germline V gene sequence: CDR1 DFQATT, CDR2 SNEGSKA (reference sequence). The ends lost 3 bases at V and 0 bases at J; junction bases unmatched: 4. This CDR3 region has 15 residues. CDR3 DNA sequence: TGCAGTGCTAGTCAGGGGGCCTACTCTGGAAACACCATATATTTT. Protein product: CSASQGAYSGNTIYF.

This clonotype was picked up many times. V is TRBV12-3 or TRBV12-4 and J is TRBJ1-1; D is ambiguous. V dropped 3 bases and J dropped 3 bases, with 11 bases sitting between them. The CDR3 is 14 residues long. For the CDR3, the DNA is TGTGCCAGCAGTTTCGGGCAAACCCACACTGAAGCTTTCTTT. Translating it yields CASSFGQTHTEAFF.

This clonotype was detected once. A read error may be the cause here, since a much bigger clone is one base away. The chain recombines TRBV12-3 or TRBV12-4 with TRBJ2-1; D is unclear. Trimming took 3 bases from V and 0 from J, leaving 12 bases between them. The CDR3 spans 16 residues. CDR3 protein: CASSFRRYSSYNEQFF. CDR3 sequence (DNA): TGTGCCAGCAGTTTCCGCAGGTATAGCTCCTACAATGAGCAGTTCTTC.

This clonotype has at least ten counts. The chain uses TRBV12-3 or TRBV12-4 and TRBJ2-3; 8 nucleotides line up with TRBD2. The CDR3 contains 12 residues. CDR3 loop: CASGGRTDTQYF. The CDR3 DNA reads as TGTGCTTCTGGCGGGAGGACAGATACGCAGTATTTT.

This clonotype has a count of ten or more. V and J are TRBV7-9 and TRBJ2-2; no definite D call. The CDR3 loop spans 14 amino acids. The V end was cut by 5 bases, the J end by 1 base, with 8 bases between. Germline CDR1 SEHNR, CDR2 FQNEAQ (reference sequence). The CDR3 DNA reads TGTGCCAGCAGCAGGGCCCTGAACACCGGGGAGCTGTTTTTT. Its protein product is CASSRALNTGELFF.

This clonotype was observed a handful of times. The V gene is TRBV4-2, the J gene TRBJ1-2; unclear D gene. V lost 4 bases, J lost 5 bases, and 17 bases lay in between. There are 15 residues in the CDR3. Germline V gene data show CDR1 as LGHNA and CDR2 as YNFKEQ. The CDR3 reads CASSPMGRWRYGYTF. The CDR3 DNA reads as TGTGCCAGCAGCCCGATGGGCCGCTGGAGGTATGGCTACACCTTC.

The CDR3 loop is CASSSIRVSASGRNEQFF. The CDR3, as DNA: TGTGCCAGCAGCTCCATCCGAGTTTCGGCTAGCGGGAGGAATGAGCAGTTCTTC. The rearrangement uses TRBV7-9 and TRBJ2-1; 11 positions match TRBD2. The CDR3 loop spans 18 amino acids. The ends lost 4 bases at V and 7 bases at J; junction bases unmatched: 15. The germline V gene has CDR1 SEHNR and CDR2 FQNEAQ (reference sequence). Supplemented by reference TRBV7-9 and TRBJ2-1, the full variable domain reads DTGVSQNPRHKITKRGQNVTFRCDPISEHNRLYWYRQTLGQGPEFLTYFQNEAQLEKSRLLSDRFSAERPKGSFSTLEIQRTEQGDSAMYLCASSSIRVSASGRNEQFFGPGTRLTVL.

This clonotype has ten or more counts. V and J are TRBV5-1 and TRBJ2-5; TRBD2 matches at 8 bases. Trimming removed 4 bases from V and 3 bases from J; junction bases left unmatched: 5. Germline loops: CDR1 SGHRS, CDR2 YFSETQ. The CDR3 has 14 amino acids. CDR3 loop: CASSVGGDKETQYF. The CDR3 nucleotides read TGCGCCAGCAGCGTCGGGGGGGACAAAGAGACCCAGTACTTC.

This clonotype occurred many times. CDR3 loop: CASRQGLAGIYTGELFF. CDR3 coding DNA: TGTGCCAGCAGACAAGGACTAGCGGGTATCTACACCGGGGAGCTGTTTTTT. This rearrangement joins TRBV12-3 or TRBV12-4 to TRBJ2-2; 11 bases fit TRBD2. The CDR3 length is 17 residues. V was pared by 6 bases and J by 3 bases, with 9 bases of the junction left unmatched.

With respect to this clonotype: A much larger clone differs from this one at a single base, so this may be a read error. The CDR3 carries no conserved terminal phenylalanine or tryptophan, so it likely arises from a read error. The chain has TRBV20-1 and TRBJ2-3; TRBD1 is a possible D gene (6 bases). Germline V lookup: CDR1 DFQATT, CDR2 SNEGSKA (reference sequence). V was trimmed by 8 bases and J by 0 bases, leaving 9 bases between them. This CDR3 is built from 12 residues. This CDR3 is CSLDRSTDTQYL. The CDR3 DNA reads as TGCAGTCTGGACAGAAGCACAGATACGCAGTATTTG.

This clonotype was seen ten or more times. CDR3 DNA: TGCGCCAGCAGCTTAGGACAGGAGCAGTTCTTC. As protein: CASSLGQEQFF. This chain uses TRBV5-1 with TRBJ2-1, with a tentative D call TRBD1 (6 bases). Trimming left V 2 bases short and J 10 bases short, with 7 bases between. CDR3 length: 11 amino acids. Germline V lookup: CDR1 SGHRS, CDR2 YFSETQ.

Turning to this clonotype: A much larger clone lies one base from this, so it may be a read error. The chain has TRBV20-1 and TRBJ1-1, with D possibly being TRBD1 (5 bases). V was trimmed by 3 bases and J by 3 bases, leaving 11 bases between them. CDR1 DFQATT and CDR2 SNEGSKA come from the germline V gene (reference sequence). The CDR3 totals 13 residues. The CDR3 coding sequence is TGCAGTGCTAGTGTGGGGGGACACACTGAAGCTTTCTTT. It specifies CSASVGGHTEAFF.

This clonotype showed up many times. J is TRBJ2-6 and V is TRBV5-4; a possible D gene is TRBD2 (6 bases). The CDR3 spans 17 residues. The germline V and J ends were trimmed by 1 base and 2 bases, with 13 bases remaining between them. The germline CDR1 and CDR2 sequences are SGHNT and YYREEE (reference sequence). CDR3 coding DNA: TGTGCCAGCAGCTTGCCCAGCGGGCTCACTGGGGCCAACGTCCTGACTTTC. It translates to CASSLPSGLTGANVLTF. Combining the CDR3 with reference TRBV5-4 and TRBJ2-6 gives the whole variable domain ETGVTQSPTHLIKTRGQQVTLRCSSQSGHNTVSWYQQALGQGPQFIFQYYREEENGRGNFPPRFSGLQFPNYSSELNVNALELDDSALYLCASSLPSGLTGANVLTFGAGSRLTVL.

This clonotype was recorded at least ten times. The V gene is TRBV20-1, the J gene TRBJ1-1; maybe TRBD1 (5 bases). This CDR3 has 12 residues. Deletions cut 5 bases from V and 5 bases from J, with 12 bases between. Per germline, CDR1 DFQATT and CDR2 SNEGSKA (reference sequence). DNA for the CDR3: TGCAGTGCTCGAGGACAAGAGACTGAAGCTTTCTTT. It codes for CSARGQETEAFF.

This clonotype has ten or more counts. The CDR3 loop is CASSLRGWTTGELFF. The CDR3 coding sequence is TGTGCCAGCAGCTTACGGGGCTGGACGACCGGGGAGCTGTTTTTT. J is TRBJ2-2 and V is TRBV5-5; perhaps D is TRBD1 or TRBD2 (5 bases each). The CDR3 consists of 15 residues. The germline gives CDR1 SGHKS, CDR2 YYEKEE (reference sequence). Trimming took off 2 bases at V and 5 bases at J, with 13 bases between the two ends.

This clonotype was recorded many times. The gene calls are TRBV12-3 or TRBV12-4 and TRBJ2-7, with TRBD2 as a possible D gene (6 bases). This CDR3 region has 14 residues. Trimming took 3 bases from V and 7 from J, leaving 16 bases between them. In nucleotides, the CDR3 is TGTGCCAGCAGTTTCCCCGGGAGCCCGTGGGAGCAGTACTTC. This translates into CASSFPGSPWEQYF.

This clonotype was observed many times. V usage is TRBV20-1 and J usage is TRBJ2-5; TRBD1 matches at 7 bases. This CDR3 has 14 amino acids. The J segment lost 4 bases and the V segment lost 2 bases, leaving 7 bases of the junction unmatched. Germline V gene sequence: CDR1 DFQATT, CDR2 SNEGSKA (reference sequence). CDR3 sequence reads: CSARPTGDRETQYF. CDR3 bases: TGCAGTGCTAGACCCACAGGGGACCGAGAGACCCAGTACTTC.

Many counts were recorded for this clonotype. The chain uses TRBV29-1 and TRBJ1-1; tentative D call: TRBD1 (5 bases). Germline V gene sequence: CDR1 SQVTM, CDR2 ANQGSEA. The CDR3 is 13 amino acids. Trimming took off 7 bases at V and 0 bases at J, with 12 bases between the two ends. CDR3 DNA sequence: TGCAGCGCCCGGACATCAGTGAACACTGAAGCTTTCTTT. It is translated as CSARTSVNTEAFF. Filled out from reference TRBV29-1 and TRBJ1-1, the complete variable domain reads SAVISQKPSRDICQRGTSLTIQCQVDSQVTMMFWYRQQPGQSLTLIATANQGSEATYESGFVIDKFPISRPNLTFSTLTVSNMSPEDSSIYLCSARTSVNTEAFFGQGTRLTVV.

This clonotype was counted many times. This chain's CDR3 is CASSLSGIEQFF. CDR3 in DNA: TGCGCCAGCAGCTTGTCCGGAATTGAGCAGTTCTTC. This chain links TRBV5-1 with TRBJ2-1, with unresolved D. The germline V and J ends were trimmed by 1 base and 9 bases, with 8 bases remaining between them. The germline gives CDR1 SGHRS, CDR2 YFSETQ. The CDR3 is 12 amino acids.